A single sample is the source of the 24 T cell receptor beta chains below, sequenced in a study of radiotherapy plus CTLA-4 blockade in lung cancer. Some clones are missing from TCRdb's copy, which holds only in-frame ones; the method was immunoSEQ multiplex PCR. The sample records about 88,000 clones, more than 70% being singletons. This specimen was peripheral blood, taken from a patient treated with radiotherapy plus ipilimumab. The receptors stem from a human donor with non-small cell lung cancer that progressed on radiotherapy plus ipilimumab.

The rearrangement uses TRBV7-9 and TRBJ2-7; D tentatively fits TRBD1 or TRBD2 (5 bases each). CDR1 and CDR2 (germline): SEHNR, FQNEAQ (reference sequence). V was trimmed by 5 bases and J by 1 base, leaving 12 bases between them. This CDR3 spans 14 amino acids. CDR3 sequence reads: CASSPPWGSYEQYF. As DNA, the CDR3 is TGTGCCAGCAGCCCTCCGTGGGGGTCCTACGAGCAGTACTTC.

The CDR3 sequence is CASSNQGSDGYTF. In DNA, the CDR3 is TGTGCCAGCAGTAACCAGGGGAGTGATGGCTACACCTTC. The chain uses TRBV2 and TRBJ1-2, with TRBD1 as a possible D gene (6 bases). The CDR3 sequence is 13 residues long. Germline loops: CDR1 SNHLY, CDR2 FYNNEI. Trimming took 5 bases from V and 6 from J, leaving 13 bases between them.

This chain uses TRBV28 with TRBJ1-1; D not certain. The CDR3 covers 14 residues. Trimming removed 5 bases from V and 1 base from J, with 11 bases in between. The germline gives CDR1 MDHEN, CDR2 SYDVKM. CDR3 sequence reads: CASSLRTENTEAFF. The CDR3, as DNA: TGTGCCAGCAGTCTCCGGACGGAGAACACTGAAGCTTTCTTT.

CDR3 DNA: TGTGCCAGCTCACCACAAGGGGATCAGCCCCAGCATTTT. The encoded protein is CASSPQGDQPQHF. The chain has TRBV18 and TRBJ1-5; D is possibly TRBD1 (5 bases). The CDR3 totals 13 residues. V shed 1 base and J shed 5 bases, with 6 bases lying between them. CDR1 and CDR2 from the germline V gene are KGHSH and LQKENI. The variable domain in full, with the rest retrieved from reference TRBV18 and TRBJ1-5, is NAGVMQNPRHLVRRRGQEARLRCSPMKGHSHVYWYRQLPEEGLKFMVYLQKENIIDESGMPKERFSAEFPKEGPSILRIQQVVRGDSAAYFCASSPQGDQPQHFGDGTRLSIL.

V usage is TRBV4-2 and J usage is TRBJ1-6; D gene unclear. V lost 7 bases, J lost 5 bases, and 12 bases lay in between. The CDR3 is 14 residues long. CDR1 LGHNA and CDR2 YNFKEQ come from the germline V gene. CDR3 amino acids: CASKDGTNNSPLHF. The DNA of the CDR3 is TGTGCCAGCAAGGACGGTACTAATAATTCACCCCTCCACTTT.

The rearrangement uses TRBV4-1 and TRBJ2-5; D might be TRBD1 (5 bases). The CDR3 is made up of 16 amino acids. The ends were cut back, 0 bases at V and 2 bases at J, with 13 bases in the middle. CDR1 is MGHRA, CDR2 YSYEKL, per germline. As DNA, the CDR3 is TGCGCCAGCAGCCAAGACCAAATGGGGCAGCAAGAGACCCAGTACTTC. It codes for CASSQDQMGQQETQYF.

The chain links TRBV6-1 to TRBJ2-2, with D uncertain. The CDR3 runs 10 residues. V dropped 9 bases and J dropped 9 bases, with 8 bases sitting between them. The germline V gene has CDR1 MNHNS and CDR2 SASEGT. DNA of the CDR3: TGTGCCAGTAGAACATGGGAGCTGTTTTTT. Translated, it gives CASRTWELFF.

The rearrangement uses TRBV6-6 and TRBJ1-1; no firm D call. The V end lost 0 bases, the J end lost 3 bases, and 8 bases lay between the germline ends. This CDR3 is built from 14 residues. The germline V gene has CDR1 MNHNY and CDR2 SVGAGI (reference sequence). CDR3 region: CASSYSGWDTEAFF. CDR3 bases: TGTGCCAGCAGTTACTCGGGATGGGACACTGAAGCTTTCTTT.

The chain is built from TRBV27 and TRBJ2-5; maybe TRBD1 (6 bases). The CDR3 sequence is 14 residues long. The V gene lost 8 bases and the J gene lost 2 bases, with 15 bases spanning the gap. The germline V gene has CDR1 MNHEY and CDR2 SMNVEV (reference sequence). CDR3 in DNA: TGTGCCAGCGCTAACCGAGGGGGTCAAGAGACCCAGTACTTC. This codes for CASANRGGQETQYF.

Many counts were recorded for this clone. The chain uses TRBV28 and TRBJ2-5; 10 bases agree with TRBD2. V shed 6 bases, J shed 0 bases, and the junction held 4 bases outside the gene matches. The CDR3 contains 15 residues. The germline CDR1 and CDR2 sequences are MDHEN and SYDVKM. The CDR3 spells CASSPGTSDQETQYF. For the CDR3, the DNA is TGTGCCAGCAGCCCCGGGACTAGCGACCAAGAGACCCAGTACTTC. Complete variable domain (other parts from reference TRBV28 and TRBJ2-5): DVKVTQSSRYLVKRTGEKVFLECVQDMDHENMFWYRQDPGLGLRLIYFSYDVKMKEKGDIPEGYSVSREKKERFSLILESASTNQTSMYLCASSPGTSDQETQYFGPGTRLLVL.

This clone was observed a few times. This rearrangement joins TRBV19 to TRBJ2-7; 7 nucleotides match TRBD1. The CDR3 length is 18 residues. V was clipped by 2 bases and J by 2 bases; unmatched bases: 15. Per germline, CDR1 LNHDA and CDR2 SQIVND (reference sequence). The CDR3 sequence is CASSISAVQGSGTYEQYF. The CDR3 DNA follows: TGTGCCAGTAGTATATCGGCCGTACAGGGGAGTGGCACCTACGAGCAGTACTTC. Filled out from reference TRBV19 and TRBJ2-7, the complete variable domain reads DGGITQSPKYLFRKEGQNVTLSCEQNLNHDAMYWYRQDPGQGLRLIYYSQIVNDFQKGDIAEGYSVSREKKESFPLTVTSAQKNPTAFYLCASSISAVQGSGTYEQYFGPGTRLTVT.

The V gene is TRBV5-1, the J gene TRBJ2-7; D may be TRBD1 or TRBD2 (5 bases each). In germline, CDR1 is SGHRS, CDR2 YFSETQ. The CDR3 is 14 amino acids. Trimming took 1 base from V and 2 from J, leaving 10 bases between them. CDR3 sequence reads: CASSLRRGTYEQYF. The CDR3 DNA reads TGCGCCAGCAGCTTGCGACGGGGCACCTACGAGCAGTACTTC.

The chain joins TRBV5-6 to TRBJ2-3; D is possibly TRBD2 (5 bases). Trimming took off 5 bases at V and 0 bases at J, with 19 bases between the two ends. The CDR3 is 17 amino acids. Germline CDR1 reads SGHDT; CDR2 reads YYEEEE. CDR3 residues: CASRPTTAGPSTDTQYF. Written as DNA, the CDR3 is TGTGCCAGCAGACCTACGACGGCGGGCCCGAGCACAGATACGCAGTATTTT. The variable domain in full, with the rest retrieved from reference TRBV5-6 and TRBJ2-3, is DAGVTQSPTHLIKTRGQQVTLRCSPKSGHDTVSWYQQALGQGPQFIFQYYEEEERQRGNFPDRFSGHQFPNYSSELNVNALLLGDSALYLCASRPTTAGPSTDTQYFGPGTRLTVL.

The V gene is TRBV5-6, the J gene TRBJ2-7, with D perhaps given as TRBD1 or TRBD2 (5 bases each). Germline CDR1 is SGHDT and CDR2 is YYEEEE. V was clipped by 0 bases and J by 2 bases, with 9 bases between them. The CDR3 runs 14 residues. The CDR3 nucleotides are TGTGCCAGCAGCTTGGGGGGGAGAGCCTACGAGCAGTACTTC. The encoded protein is CASSLGGRAYEQYF.

V is TRBV28 and J is TRBJ2-2; 10 bases align to TRBD2. The J segment lost 5 bases and the V segment lost 3 bases, leaving 3 bases of the junction unmatched. Germline V gene sequence: CDR1 MDHEN, CDR2 SYDVKM. The CDR3 consists of 15 residues. The CDR3 loop reads CASSFSTSGTGELFF. The DNA of the CDR3 is TGTGCCAGCAGTTTTTCGACTAGCGGGACCGGGGAGCTGTTTTTT.

The chain couples TRBV5-1 to TRBJ1-1, with D hard to call. The V end was cut by 5 bases, the J end by 1 base, with 9 bases between. The CDR3 has 13 residues. Germline V lookup: CDR1 SGHRS, CDR2 YFSETQ. The CDR3 reads CASRSDPNTEAFF. Here the CDR3 DNA reads TGCGCCAGCAGGAGCGACCCGAACACTGAAGCTTTCTTT.

The chain links TRBV19 to TRBJ1-1; D is unresolved. Germline lookup yields CDR1 LNHDA and CDR2 SQIVND (reference sequence). The CDR3 sequence is 13 residues long. Trimming left V 4 bases short and J 0 bases short, with 6 bases between. CDR3 amino acids: CASSKGMNTEAFF. Here the CDR3 DNA reads TGTGCCAGTAGTAAGGGCATGAACACTGAAGCTTTCTTT.

This chain joins TRBV10-3 and TRBJ1-2; D perhaps matches TRBD1 (6 bases). From germline, CDR1 is ENHRY and CDR2 SYGVKD. There are 15 residues in the CDR3. Trimming removed 0 bases at V and 5 bases at J, with 13 bases between. The CDR3 protein is CAISESGGARYGYTF. Here the CDR3 DNA reads TGTGCCATCAGTGAGTCTGGGGGGGCGAGGTATGGCTACACCTTC.

The rearrangement links TRBV7-3 to TRBJ2-1; 11 bases fit TRBD2. This CDR3 comprises 15 residues. From germline, CDR1 is SGHTA and CDR2 FQGTGA. V trimming: 3 bases; J trimming: 9 bases; junction bases outside the gene matches: 7. CDR3 DNA sequence: TGTGCCAGCAGCTTCGGGACTAGCGGATGGGGTGAGCAGTTCTTC. Its translation is CASSFGTSGWGEQFF. Variable domain in full (rest from reference TRBV7-3 and TRBJ2-1): GAGVSQTPSNKVTEKGKYVELRCDPISGHTALYWYRQSLGQGPEFLIYFQGTGAADDSGLPNDRFFAVRPEGSVSTLKIQRTERGDSAVYLCASSFGTSGWGEQFFGPGTRLTVL.

The chain joins TRBV6-5 to TRBJ1-1; D might be TRBD1 (5 bases). CDR1 is MNHEY, CDR2 SVGAGI, per germline. V was pared by 5 bases and J by 3 bases, with 13 bases between. The CDR3 length is 14 residues. As DNA, the CDR3 is TGTGCCAGCAGTCCCGGGCCGGGGGACACTGAAGCTTTCTTT. Translation: CASSPGPGDTEAFF.

V usage is TRBV7-2 and J usage is TRBJ1-5; a possible D gene is TRBD1 (5 bases). Trimming stripped 4 bases from V and 7 bases from J, with 14 bases between. The germline CDR1 and CDR2 sequences are SGHTA and FQGNSA. This CDR3 is 14 amino acids long. This CDR3 is CASSSPGGAQPQHF. The CDR3, as DNA: TGTGCCAGCAGCTCCCCGGGTGGGGCACAGCCCCAGCATTTT.

The chain recombines TRBV21-1 with TRBJ1-2; the table calls TRBD1, which could not be checked here. TRBV21-1 is reported as a pseudogene. This CDR3 comprises 21 residues. CDR3 region: CASSATGQGCPSAREDDGYTF. DNA for the CDR3: TGTGCCAGCAGCGCGACGGGACAGGGCTGCCCTAGCGCTAGGGAGGACGATGGCTACACCTTC.

This chain connects TRBV7-9 to TRBJ2-3, with 12 bases matching TRBD2. The germline gives CDR1 SEHNR, CDR2 FQNEAQ (reference sequence). The CDR3 length is 18 residues. V shed 6 bases, J shed 1 base, and the junction held 11 bases outside the gene matches. CDR3 region: CASSYLAGGPFGTDTQYF. The CDR3 nucleotides are TGTGCCAGCAGTTACCTAGCGGGAGGGCCGTTTGGCACAGATACGCAGTATTTT.

This clone came up a few times. This may be a read error: a much more frequent sequence differs by one nucleotide. The CDR3 loop is CAWSVTGLTQYF. CDR3 DNA: TGTGCCTGGAGTGTAACAGGACTGACCCAGTACTTC. The rearrangement uses TRBV30 and TRBJ2-5; D tentatively reads TRBD1 or TRBD2 (5 bases each). The ends were cut back, 0 bases at V and 7 bases at J, with 9 bases in the middle. The CDR3 contains 12 residues. The germline gives CDR1 GTSNPN, CDR2 SVGIG (reference sequence).